The clone carrying this T cell receptor (beta chain) was found a few times. The data were obtained in a study of blood T cells in healthy people across ages. A J-beta primer mix and a sample-barcoded 5' primer were used in a second PCR of roughly 7 to 12 cycles. In TCRdb, the 5' RACE reads were re-called with MiXCR into one record per CDR3 protein. The data contain roughly 1.9 million distinct CDR3 sequences, 30% to 40% of them singletons. The CDR3 totals 16 residues. Germline V CDR1 and CDR2: SEHNR, FQNEAQ (reference sequence). After removal of 5 bases from V and 3 bases from J, the junction contained 11 bases not matched to a gene.

The chain combines TRBV7-9 with TRBJ2-3; the match to TRBD1 covers 7 bases. Sequenced sample: blood. This TCR was sampled from a human donor in good health. CDR3 bases: TGTGCCAGCAGCAGAGGATCCGGGACAGCTACAGATACGCAGTATTTT. Translation: CASSRGSGTATDTQYF.